This is a list of T cell receptor beta chains from one sample in a study of T cells in localized non-small cell lung cancer. TCRdb's table, derived via immunoSEQ multiplex PCR, lists solely in-frame clones and lacks some. In the table there are 55,000 to 80,000 clones, roughly four fifths of which are singletons. The sequences come from peripheral blood, collected before any cancer treatment. The receptors shown here come from an older female donor with stage I lung adenocarcinoma. Both conserved end residues are part of each CDR3. The order of the fields is V gene, J gene, D gene, clone size, CDR3 length, CDR3 DNA, CDR3 protein. D genes are given only for firm matches. Size values are once, few and many counts, or a class for expanded clones, and some rows have none.

V: TRBV5-1
J: TRBJ1-3
D: .
size: .
length: 14
DNA: TGCGCCAGCAGCCCCGGACAAGCTGGAAACACCATATATTTT
CDR3: CASSPGQAGNTIYF

V: TRBV6-1
J: TRBJ2-1
D: TRBD2
size: .
length: 15
DNA: TGTGCCAGCAGTGAAAGCGGGAGCTCCTACAATGAGCAGTTCTTC
CDR3: CASSESGSSYNEQFF

V: TRBV10-1
J: TRBJ1-2
D: .
size: .
length: 13
DNA: TGCGCCAGCAGTGCCAGGGTCGGCTATGGCTACACCTTC
CDR3: CASSARVGYGYTF

V: TRBV11-2
J: TRBJ2-7
D: TRBD1
size: .
length: 16
DNA: TGTGCCAGCAGCCCCCTGGGTAGGACAGGGGTCCCCGAGCAGTACTTC
CDR3: CASSPLGRTGVPEQYF

V: TRBV5-1
J: TRBJ1-1
D: TRBD1
size: .
length: 14
DNA: TGCGCCAGCAGCACGACAGGGGGTTCGACTGAAGCTTTCTTT
CDR3: CASSTTGGSTEAFF

V: TRBV4-1
J: TRBJ2-1
D: TRBD2
size: .
length: 14
DNA: TGCGCCAGCAGCCCCGGGACTAGCGGGGGGGAGCAGTTCTTC
CDR3: CASSPGTSGGEQFF

V: TRBV11-2
J: TRBJ1-1
D: .
size: .
length: 12
DNA: TGTGCCAGCAGCTTGAGGGGAGGCGAAGCTTTCTTT
CDR3: CASSLRGGEAFF

V: TRBV6-1
J: TRBJ1-5
D: .
size: .
length: 13
DNA: TGTGCCAGCAGTGAAGGCATCAATCAGCCCCAGCATTTT
CDR3: CASSEGINQPQHF

V: TRBV9
J: TRBJ1-1
D: .
size: .
length: 16
DNA: TGTGCCAGCAGCCCCCGATACGGGACATTGAACACTGAAGCTTTCTTT
CDR3: CASSPRYGTLNTEAFF

V: TRBV30
J: TRBJ1-4
D: .
size: .
length: 12
DNA: TGTGCCTGGAGTCGCGAGGGTGAAAAACTGTTTTTT
CDR3: CAWSREGEKLFF

V: TRBV5-1
J: TRBJ2-2
D: .
size: .
length: 16
DNA: TGCGCCAGCAGCCCGGGGGTCCAAGGGCGTACCGGGGAGCTGTTTTTT
CDR3: CASSPGVQGRTGELFF

V: TRBV19
J: TRBJ2-5
D: .
size: .
length: 17
DNA: TGTGCCAGTAGCTCCATTACATCGTCAGGGCTTGGAGAGACCCAGTACTTC
CDR3: CASSSITSSGLGETQYF

V: TRBV5-1
J: TRBJ1-2
D: .
size: .
length: 13
DNA: TGCGCCAGCTCCAGGGACATCAACTATGGCTACACCTTC
CDR3: CASSRDINYGYTF

V: TRBV7-2
J: TRBJ1-5
D: .
size: .
length: 17
DNA: TGTGCCAGCAGTCCAAGGGTCGGTCGCGGTGGCAATCAGCCCCAGCATTTT
CDR3: CASSPRVGRGGNQPQHF

V: TRBV5-4
J: TRBJ2-1
D: .
size: .
length: 15
DNA: TGTGCCAGCAGCCAGGGCCGGGGGCGTGGTGATGAGCAGTTCTTC
CDR3: CASSQGRGRGDEQFF

V: TRBV2
J: TRBJ1-2
D: .
size: .
length: 12
DNA: TGTGCCAGCAGTTATAGGACGAGTGGCTACACCTTC
CDR3: CASSYRTSGYTF

V: TRBV6-5
J: TRBJ1-1
D: .
size: .
length: 12
DNA: TGTGCCAGCAGCCGAAAGAACACTGAAGCTTTCTTT
CDR3: CASSRKNTEAFF

V: TRBV19
J: TRBJ1-1
D: .
size: .
length: 11
DNA: TGTGCCAGTAGTATTGGCGGGGCGGCTTTCTTT
CDR3: CASSIGGAAFF

V: TRBV11-2
J: TRBJ2-7
D: .
size: .
length: 13
DNA: TGTGCCAGCAGCTTAGGGCCGGACTACGAGCAGTACTTC
CDR3: CASSLGPDYEQYF

V: TRBV5-1
J: TRBJ1-3
D: .
size: .
length: 15
DNA: TGCGCCAGCAGCTTGGAGGCAGCGTCTGGAAACACCATATATTTT
CDR3: CASSLEAASGNTIYF

V: TRBV4-1
J: TRBJ1-2
D: TRBD1
size: once
length: 15
DNA: TGCGCCAGCAGCCAACTACAGGGGATCCCCTCTGGCTACACCTTC
CDR3: CASSQLQGIPSGYTF

V: TRBV6-5
J: TRBJ1-1
D: .
size: .
length: 14
DNA: TGTGCCAGCAGCTGGACCAGGGGGAACACTGAAGCTTTCTTT
CDR3: CASSWTRGNTEAFF

V: TRBV7-9
J: TRBJ1-1
D: .
size: .
length: 14
DNA: TGTGCCAGCAGCTTAGCCGGGCGGGACACTGAAGCTTTCTTT
CDR3: CASSLAGRDTEAFF

V: TRBV27
J: TRBJ2-5
D: .
size: .
length: 15
DNA: TGTGCCAGCAGTTTAATAGGAACTGCCGGGGGGACCCAGTACTTC
CDR3: CASSLIGTAGGTQYF

V: TRBV10-1
J: TRBJ1-1
D: .
size: few
length: 13
DNA: TGCGCCAGCAGTGGGGACCCGAACACTGAAGCTTTCTTT
CDR3: CASSGDPNTEAFF

V: TRBV6-1
J: TRBJ2-1
D: TRBD2
size: .
length: 17
DNA: TGTGCCAGCAGTGACCTTATAGCGGGAGGGCCCTCAGTTGAGCAGTTCTTC
CDR3: CASSDLIAGGPSVEQFF

V: TRBV6-5
J: TRBJ1-3
D: .
size: .
length: 13
DNA: TGTGCCACTTTTCCCCCGACTGGAAACACCATATATTTT
CDR3: CATFPPTGNTIYF

V: TRBV19
J: TRBJ1-2
D: .
size: .
length: 15
DNA: TGTGCCAGTAGTATCACAGGCCGCACCAACTATGGCTACACCTTC
CDR3: CASSITGRTNYGYTF

V: TRBV5-3
J: TRBJ2-5
D: TRBD2
size: .
length: 17
DNA: TGTGCCAGAAGCCCGGGACTAGCGGGGGGCTACCAAGAGACCCAGTACTTC
CDR3: CARSPGLAGGYQETQYF

V: TRBV9
J: TRBJ1-2
D: .
size: .
length: 13
DNA: TGTGCCAGCACCCGGACAGAAAACTATGGCTACACCTTC
CDR3: CASTRTENYGYTF

V: TRBV7-9
J: TRBJ2-2
D: .
size: .
length: 16
DNA: TGTGCCAGCAGCTCAACGGTCGCGCAGGGGACCGGGGAGCTGTTTTTT
CDR3: CASSSTVAQGTGELFF

V: TRBV29-1
J: TRBJ2-3
D: .
size: .
length: 14
DNA: TGCAGCGTTCTCAGGGGGAGGCAGGGAGATACGCAGTATTTT
CDR3: CSVLRGRQGDTQYF

V: TRBV6-1
J: TRBJ1-5
D: TRBD1
size: once
length: 15
DNA: TGTGCCAGCAGTGACCCCGGGACAGGTCATCAGCCCCAGCATTTT
CDR3: CASSDPGTGHQPQHF

V: TRBV19
J: TRBJ1-4
D: TRBD1
size: .
length: 15
DNA: TGTGCCAGTAGTATCTTGGCAGGGGGTGGTGAAAAACTGTTTTTT
CDR3: CASSILAGGGEKLFF

V: TRBV7-2
J: TRBJ2-7
D: .
size: once
length: 14
DNA: TGTGCCAGCAGCCTACCCGAGCGGGTCCACGAGCAGTACTTC
CDR3: CASSLPERVHEQYF

V: TRBV6-5
J: TRBJ2-2
D: .
size: .
length: 16
DNA: TGTGCCAGCAGTTACTCTGGCGGGCGGAACACCGGGGAGCTGTTTTTT
CDR3: CASSYSGGRNTGELFF

V: TRBV27
J: TRBJ2-3
D: .
size: .
length: 14
DNA: TGTGCCAGCAGTTTTCGTACTAGCATGGGTACGCAGTATTTT
CDR3: CASSFRTSMGTQYF

V: TRBV11-1
J: TRBJ2-7
D: TRBD1
size: .
length: 12
DNA: TGTGCCAGCAGCCGTGGACAGGGGAAGCAGTACTTC
CDR3: CASSRGQGKQYF

V: TRBV19
J: TRBJ1-5
D: .
size: .
length: 14
DNA: TGTGCCAGTCAAGGGGGGACTAGCAATCAGCCCCAGCATTTT
CDR3: CASQGGTSNQPQHF

V: TRBV6-4
J: TRBJ2-7
D: .
size: few
length: 12
DNA: TGTGCCAGAAATTCAGGAGCCTACGAGCAGTACTTC
CDR3: CARNSGAYEQYF

V: TRBV20-1
J: TRBJ2-1
D: .
size: .
length: 11
DNA: TGCAGTGCTCCTCTGCACAATGAGCAGTTCTTC
CDR3: CSAPLHNEQFF

V: TRBV6-5
J: TRBJ1-6
D: TRBD1
size: .
length: 16
DNA: TGTGCCAGCAGTTTTACCGGGACAGGGGGCCATTCACCCCTCCACTTT
CDR3: CASSFTGTGGHSPLHF

V: TRBV19
J: TRBJ2-6
D: .
size: .
length: 13
DNA: TGTGCCAGTAGTATCTCTGGGGCCAACGTCCTGACTTTC
CDR3: CASSISGANVLTF

V: TRBV5-6
J: TRBJ2-1
D: TRBD2
size: .
length: 16
DNA: TGTGCCAGCAGCTTTAGGCCTAGCGGGAACTACAATGAGCAGTTCTTC
CDR3: CASSFRPSGNYNEQFF

V: TRBV20-1
J: TRBJ1-3
D: .
size: .
length: 11
DNA: TGCAGTGCAATCGGGGGAAACACCATATATTTT
CDR3: CSAIGGNTIYF

V: TRBV10-3
J: TRBJ1-2
D: TRBD1
size: once
length: 17
DNA: TGTGCCATCAGTGACCCAGGGGGCCCCACAGACTACTATGGCTACACCTTC
CDR3: CAISDPGGPTDYYGYTF

V: TRBV7-3
J: TRBJ1-3
D: .
size: once
length: 13
DNA: TGTGCCAGCAGCTTAGTACCTGGAAACACCATATATTTT
CDR3: CASSLVPGNTIYF

V: TRBV7-9
J: TRBJ2-7
D: .
size: .
length: 12
DNA: TGTGCCAGCAGTCAAAAGGGTAACGAGCAGTACTTC
CDR3: CASSQKGNEQYF

V: TRBV5-4
J: TRBJ1-2
D: .
size: .
length: 15
DNA: TGTGCCAGCAGCCCAACCCTGGGGGCGGTCTATGGCTACACCTTC
CDR3: CASSPTLGAVYGYTF

V: TRBV7-9
J: TRBJ1-2
D: .
size: .
length: 13
DNA: TGTGCCAGCAGCTTCGGGGGGTCCTATGGCTACACCTTC
CDR3: CASSFGGSYGYTF

V: TRBV5-1
J: TRBJ1-3
D: .
size: few
length: 14
DNA: TGCGCCAGCAGCTTGGTGGGACCCGGAAACACCATATATTTT
CDR3: CASSLVGPGNTIYF

V: TRBV7-9
J: TRBJ1-2
D: .
size: .
length: 13
DNA: TGTGCCAGCAGCCTCCTAATGGTGGGAGGCTACACCTTC
CDR3: CASSLLMVGGYTF